Presented here are 26 T cell receptor beta chains from one specimen sequenced in a study of blood T cell repertoires in COVID-19. Measured with immunoSEQ multiplex PCR; TCRdb has only the in-frame clones, and not every one. There are approximately 210,000 clones in the sample; 84% occur only once, and roughly 20% lies in the top ten. Material for sequencing was peripheral blood. These receptors were collected from a human donor in a cohort sampled during active COVID-19.

The V gene is TRBV24-1, the J gene TRBJ2-3; TRBD1 might be the D (5 bases). Trimming pared 12 bases from V and 3 bases from J, leaving 15 bases between. This CDR3 is 13 amino acids long. Germline V gene data show CDR1 as KGHDR and CDR2 as SFDVKD. The CDR3 protein is CAPTGPCTDTQYF. Written as DNA, the CDR3 is TGTGCCCCTACAGGACCATGTACAGATACGCAGTATTTT.

The J gene is TRBJ2-1, the V gene TRBV2, with 7 bases identical to TRBD1. The V and J ends lost 6 bases and 2 bases, in that order; junction bases with no gene match: 4. Germline-derived CDR1 and CDR2 are SNHLY and FYNNEI. The CDR3 runs to 14 residues. The CDR3 DNA reads TGTGCCAGCAGGGGGACAGAAACCTACAATGAGCAGTTCTTC. Its protein is CASRGTETYNEQFF.

V usage is TRBV7-3 and J usage is TRBJ2-5; D perhaps matches TRBD2 (6 bases). The V gene lost 5 bases and the J gene lost 1 base, with 17 bases spanning the gap. CDR3 length: 16 amino acids. Per the germline V gene, CDR1 is SGHTA and CDR2 is FQGTGA. In DNA form, the CDR3 reads TGTGCCAGCAGCCTCCGGGGGATGGGAATCCAAGAGACCCAGTACTTC. Amino acid sequence: CASSLRGMGIQETQYF.

This clone was recorded many times. The chain joins TRBV10-3 to TRBJ1-3; TRBD1 is a possible D gene (5 bases). Trimming cost V 4 bases and J 8 bases, with 15 bases left between them. This CDR3 contains 14 residues. Germline-derived CDR1 and CDR2 are ENHRY and SYGVKD. The CDR3 sequence is CAISVEGSSDTIYF. Here the CDR3 DNA reads TGTGCCATCAGTGTGGAGGGGAGTTCGGACACCATATATTTT.

The V gene is TRBV27, the J gene TRBJ2-7; 9 bases agree with TRBD2. CDR1 and CDR2 from the germline V gene are MNHEY and SMNVEV (reference sequence). The CDR3 runs 16 residues. Losses at the gene ends were 5 bases for V and 0 bases for J; bases not matched to a gene: 8. The CDR3 sequence is CASSPLAGTSSYEQYF. The CDR3 DNA reads as TGTGCCAGCAGTCCACTAGCGGGCACCAGCTCCTACGAGCAGTACTTC.

The V and J genes are TRBV15 and TRBJ2-7; 12 bases line up with TRBD2. Trimming removed 3 bases from V and 7 bases from J; junction bases left unmatched: 7. CDR1 and CDR2 (germline): LNHNV, YYDKDF (reference sequence). This CDR3 comprises 15 residues. The CDR3 sequence: CATSRARLAGDEQYF. CDR3 coding DNA: TGTGCCACCAGCAGGGCTAGACTAGCGGGAGATGAGCAGTACTTC.

The rearrangement links TRBV15 to TRBJ1-5; 7 bases are shared with TRBD1. Germline loops: CDR1 LNHNV, CDR2 YYDKDF (reference sequence). This CDR3 has 16 residues. V lost 0 bases and J lost 11; bases outside the gene matches: 13. For the CDR3, the DNA is TGTGCCACCAGCAGAGATCTCCGACAGGGCGGAAGCACCCAGCATTTT. Translation: CATSRDLRQGGSTQHF.

Worth noting for this clone: Other DNA sequences of this sample code for an identical CDR3. V gene TRBV20-1 combines with J gene TRBJ1-5, with D possibly being TRBD1 (5 bases). This CDR3 spans 13 amino acids. V was clipped by 3 bases and J by 3 bases, with 9 bases between them. Germline lookup yields CDR1 DFQATT and CDR2 SNEGSKA (reference sequence). In nucleotides, the CDR3 is TGCAGTGCTAGTCAAGGGGTCAATCAGCCCCAGCATTTT. Protein: CSASQGVNQPQHF.

This chain uses TRBV24-1 with TRBJ1-1; possible D gene TRBD1, 6 bases. Germline-derived CDR1 and CDR2 are KGHDR and SFDVKD. Trimming left V 3 bases short and J 10 bases short, with 20 bases between. The CDR3 contains 15 residues. The CDR3 nucleotides are TGTGCCACCAGTGATCCCGGGGTGCCAGGGGCAGGAGCTTTCTTT. Translated: CATSDPGVPGAGAFF.

This clone has more than one count but fewer than ten. The rearrangement joins TRBV20-1 to TRBJ2-5; D is perhaps TRBD2 (6 bases). Trimming shortened V by 3 bases and J by 3 bases, and 17 bases separated the two germline ends. Germline V lookup: CDR1 DFQATT, CDR2 SNEGSKA (reference sequence). This CDR3 region has 15 residues. The chain's CDR3 is CSASTLMIAEETQYF. The CDR3 nucleotides are TGCAGTGCTAGTACCCTTATGATAGCGGAAGAGACCCAGTACTTC.

The chain uses TRBV6-6 and TRBJ2-7; D not certain. The V end lost 5 bases, the J end lost 0 bases, and 11 bases lay between the germline ends. The germline V gene encodes CDR1 MNHNY and CDR2 SVGAGI (reference sequence). The CDR3 is made up of 14 amino acids. Here the CDR3 reads CASSTSQYSYEQYV. CDR3 nucleotides: TGTGCCAGCAGTACATCCCAGTACTCCTACGAGCAGTACGTC.

This sequence joins TRBV28 and TRBJ2-3, with unresolved D. V gave up 8 bases and J gave up 4 bases, with 10 bases separating them. The CDR3 length is 12 residues. Germline loops: CDR1 MDHEN, CDR2 SYDVKM. The CDR3 DNA sequence: TGTGCCAGCGCTAGTCCGCCAGATACGCAGTATTTT. Translating it yields CASASPPDTQYF.

This clone was recorded once. CDR3 DNA sequence: TGTGCCAGCAGTCCCCCCCGGGTCCTCTCATACGAGCAGTACGTC. It translates to CASSPPRVLSYEQYV. This chain links TRBV6-4 with TRBJ2-7; no clear D gene. Deletions cut 5 bases from V and 4 bases from J, with 18 bases between. Germline CDR1 is MRHNA and CDR2 is SNTAGT. The CDR3 consists of 15 residues.

This sequence joins TRBV5-6 and TRBJ2-1; tentatively, D is TRBD2 (7 bases). Trimming removed 4 bases from V and 10 bases from J, with 24 bases in between. Germline V gene lookup returns CDR1 SGHDT and CDR2 YYEEEE. This CDR3 comprises 16 residues. The CDR3 protein is CASSPLWGGGDLEQFF. The CDR3 DNA reads TGTGCCAGCAGCCCCTTGTGGGGGGGCGGGGATTTAGAGCAGTTCTTC.

V and J are TRBV5-1 and TRBJ1-2; D ambiguous. V was clipped by 3 bases and J by 0 bases, with 9 bases between them. In germline, CDR1 is SGHRS, CDR2 YFSETQ. The CDR3 has 14 residues. This chain's CDR3 is CASSYTSSNYGYTF. The CDR3 bases are TGCGCCAGCAGCTACACCAGTTCTAACTATGGCTACACCTTC.

This rearrangement joins TRBV12-5 to TRBJ2-3; 9 positions match TRBD2. The CDR3 extends over 16 amino acids. The germline CDR1 and CDR2 sequences are LGHNT and FRNRAP. The trim removed 5 bases at V and 0 bases at J, leaving 6 bases unmatched. CDR3 sequence: CASGLGAGGSTDTQYF. In DNA, the CDR3 is TGTGCTAGTGGTCTAGGAGCGGGGGGTAGCACAGATACGCAGTATTTT.

This chain joins TRBV6-1 and TRBJ2-3; TRBD2 matches at 7 bases. The junction had 7 bases not matched to a gene; V was cut back by 0 bases and J by 1 base. Germline V CDR1 and CDR2: MNHNS, SASEGT. This CDR3 is 17 amino acids long. In DNA form, the CDR3 reads TGTGCCAGCAGTGAAGCGCTGGGAGGGAGCGGCACAGATACGCAGTATTTT. It encodes CASSEALGGSGTDTQYF.

This clone was observed a few times. CDR3 in DNA: TGTGCCAGCAGCCAAGATTGGAGGACAGGGGAAAATTCACCCCTCCACTTT. Translated, it gives CASSQDWRTGENSPLHF. The V call is TRBV4-2, the J call TRBJ1-6, with 9 bases aligning to TRBD1. The CDR3 contains 17 residues. The V segment lost 0 bases and the J segment 7 bases; nucleotides outside the gene matches: 7. CDR1 and CDR2 from the germline V gene are LGHNA and YNFKEQ.

This clone has a handful of counts. J is TRBJ1-2 and V is TRBV3-1 (or the pseudogene TRBV3-2); weak D call: TRBD1 (6 bases). The CDR3 has 13 amino acids. Germline V gene sequence: CDR1 LGHDT, CDR2 YNNKEL (reference sequence). The V gene lost 4 bases and the J gene lost 5 bases, with 11 bases spanning the gap. CDR3 in DNA: TGTGCCAGCAGCCCGGGGGGGCCATATGGCTACACCTTC. Translation gives CASSPGGPYGYTF.

The V call is TRBV6-5, the J call TRBJ2-5; no firm D call. V was pared by 6 bases and J by 3 bases, with 8 bases between. CDR1 and CDR2 (germline): MNHEY, SVGAGI. This CDR3 is 12 amino acids long. The CDR3 reads CASSRNEETQYF. CDR3 in DNA: TGTGCCAGCAGCAGAAATGAAGAGACCCAGTACTTC.

J is TRBJ2-5 and V is TRBV1; whether TRBD2, the table's D call, matches the DNA was not checked. TRBV1 is deemed a pseudogene. This CDR3 contains 15 residues. The CDR3 sequence is CTSSQHLAGQETQYF. CDR3 in DNA: TGCACCAGCAGCCAACATCTAGCGGGGCAAGAGACCCAGTACTTC.

The chain has TRBV10-3 and TRBJ2-5, with TRBD2 as a possible D gene (5 bases). The CDR3 contains 17 residues. Germline CDR1 ENHRY, CDR2 SYGVKD. V was trimmed by 6 bases and J by 4 bases, leaving 24 bases between them. As DNA, the CDR3 is TGTGCCATCAGCGGGAACGGAGAATTTGCTTACTCAGAGACCCAGTACTTC. Translation gives CAISGNGEFAYSETQYF.

In this sample, this clone turned up once. The genes are TRBV2 and TRBJ2-6; the match to TRBD1 covers 12 bases. This CDR3 contains 17 residues. Germline V gives CDR1 SNHLY, CDR2 FYNNEI. V lost 4 bases to trimming and J lost 4 bases; unmatched junction nucleotides: 5. The CDR3 here is CASSAGQGARGANVLTF. The CDR3 nucleotides are TGTGCCAGCAGTGCGGGACAGGGGGCGCGCGGGGCCAACGTCCTGACTTTC.

The V gene is TRBV5-1, the J gene TRBJ2-1, with a tentative D call TRBD2 (6 bases). V lost 2 bases, J lost 12 bases, and 12 bases lay in between. This CDR3 comprises 12 residues. Germline CDR1 SGHRS, CDR2 YFSETQ. This CDR3 reads CASSFSGERQFF. DNA of the CDR3: TGCGCCAGCAGCTTTAGCGGTGAACGGCAGTTCTTC.

The DNA of the CDR3 is TGTGCCAGCTCCCCCGCGGGTGGAAATCAGCCCCAGCATTTT. This codes for CASSPAGGNQPQHF. This chain links TRBV18 with TRBJ1-5; no reliable D call. CDR1 and CDR2 from the germline V gene are KGHSH and LQKENI. V lost 6 bases and J lost 4, with 13 bases in between. This CDR3 is 14 amino acids long.

The gene calls are TRBV10-3 and TRBJ1-2; TRBD1 might be the D (5 bases). CDR1 and CDR2 (germline): ENHRY, SYGVKD. Trimming shortened V by 1 base and J by 6 bases, and 21 bases separated the two germline ends. The CDR3 is made up of 17 amino acids. Here the CDR3 reads CAISELAGPTNSHGYTF. The CDR3 bases are TGTGCCATCAGTGAGTTGGCAGGGCCCACAAACTCCCATGGCTACACCTTC.